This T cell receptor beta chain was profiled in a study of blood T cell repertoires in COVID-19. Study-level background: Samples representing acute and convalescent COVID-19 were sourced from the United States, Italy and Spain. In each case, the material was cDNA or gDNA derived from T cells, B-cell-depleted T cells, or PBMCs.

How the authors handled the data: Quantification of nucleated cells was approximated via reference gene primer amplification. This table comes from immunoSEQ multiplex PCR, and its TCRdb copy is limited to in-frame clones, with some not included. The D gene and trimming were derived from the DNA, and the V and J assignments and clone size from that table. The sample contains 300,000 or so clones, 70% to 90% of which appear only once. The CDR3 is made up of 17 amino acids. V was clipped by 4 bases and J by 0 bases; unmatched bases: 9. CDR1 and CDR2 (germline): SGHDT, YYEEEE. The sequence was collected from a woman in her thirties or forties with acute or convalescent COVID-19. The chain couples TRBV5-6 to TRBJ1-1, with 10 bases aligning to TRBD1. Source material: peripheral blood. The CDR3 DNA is TGTGCCAGCAGCCGCGGGACAGGGGATTGGGTGAACACTGAAGCTTTCTTT. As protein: CASSRGTGDWVNTEAFF.